This T cell receptor (beta chain) was identified in a study of T cell repertoires in cytomegalovirus infection. General study results and limits: Across the ex vivo response, the dominant clonotypes were HLA-C-restricted CMV-specific TCR beta clonotypes.

The CDR3 covers 16 residues. With 4 bases clipped from V and 2 bases from J, the junction kept 11 bases outside the gene matches. The germline gives CDR1 SGHRS, CDR2 YFSETQ. A word on this clonotype: The target antigen is unknown.

Via MiXCR, TCRdb re-called the reads, giving one row per CDR3 protein. The table shows about 310,000 distinct CDR3 sequences, with 25% occurring only once. This TCR came from a human donor in good health (CMV status not recorded). Some clones in this sample may be carry-over from other donors' samples. The rearrangement joins TRBV5-1 to TRBJ2-7, with 8 bases lining up with TRBD1. The source material was cultured PBMCs, sampled from culture after CMV antigen stimulation. Here the CDR3 DNA reads TGCGCCAGCAGCGTGTCGCCGGGACAGGTGGCCTACGAGCAGTACTTC. Translating gives CASSVSPGQVAYEQYF.